Listed here is a single TCR beta chain. The antigen remains unidentified. A much larger clonotype is one base distant, so this may be a read error. V lost 6 bases and J 7 bases, leaving 16 bases between the germline ends. The length of the CDR3 is 14 residues. Germline V gene data show CDR1 as DFQATT and CDR2 as SNEGSKA (reference sequence). Using genomic DNA as the template, TCR beta VDJ and CDR3 profiling was carried out. One entry per CDR3 protein results from TCRdb running MiXCR on the reads. The sample consists of hundreds of thousands of distinct CDR3 sequences, more than 25% of them appearing once. The entry originates in a study of CD8+CD57+ T cells in acquired aplastic anemia. Study details: Average DNA yield from sorted CD4+ and CD8+ cells was around 3.2 ug. General observations from the study: Patients and controls turned out to have twenty-nine CD8+ CDR3 sequences in common.

All sequencing subjects had displayed CD8+CD57+ cell expansion on flow cytometry. As a group, the patients uniformly had severe acquired aplastic anemia. The clonotype comes from a human donor with aplastic anemia. The material sequenced was sorted CD4+, CD8+, or CD8+CD57+ T cells (not recorded which) from PBMCs. The chain joins TRBV20-1 to TRBJ1-6; the D is unclear. For the CDR3, the DNA is TGCAGTGCATTAAAAGGGTCAGCCAATTCACCCCTCCACTTT. It yields the protein CSALKGSANSPLHF.